A selection of T cell receptor beta chains follows, all from one sample in a study of cytomegalovirus exposure and HLA in healthy donors. The table came from immunoSEQ multiplex PCR; TCRdb's copy has only in-frame clones and leaves some out. Of fewer than 250,000 clones listed, over 80% were seen once; the top ten hold around 9.6%. The specimen was PBMCs. The receptors were gathered from a woman aged 45-65 years in good health and CMV-seropositive. Both conserved end residues are part of each CDR3. Only some rows state a clone size, as once, few, many or a class for expanded clones.

>TRBV30|once
CASRLTSAYEQYF
>TRBV5-1|.
CASSLGRGSTDTQYF
>TRBV5-1|once
CASSLAQGVNTEAFF
>TRBV5-4|.
CASSLPGGAYEQYF
>TRBV5-1|.
CASSPQPGDQPQHF
>TRBV19|.
CASSTGRRANEKLFF
>TRBV27|.
CASSPNTRQGSKNIQYF
>TRBV19|.
CASSDPGSGGSTDTQYF
>TRBV7-9|.
CASSFPGNPDTQYF
>TRBV11-2|once
CASSSMRLAGREQYF
>TRBV25-1|few
CASGTSGAYEQYF
>TRBV9|.
CASSVSRLGGADTQYF
>TRBV7-2|.
CASSLRDSSYEQYF
>TRBV5-1|.
CASSGGVSSGNTIYF
>TRBV29-1|.
CSVGATTGGGGELFF
>TRBV29-1|.
CSVKDLDQGQFF
>TRBV6-1|few
CASSEREGYKNIQYF
>TRBV10-2|.
CASSESMGRLVLNTEAFF
>TRBV5-1|.
CASSNRRSSGTDTQYF
>TRBV9|once
CASRLTTGGNTEAFF
>TRBV9|.
CASSAGKFWEETQYF
>TRBV28|.
CASSGQGISTDTQYF
>TRBV5-1|.
CASSLSPGYAQYF
>TRBV7-7|.
CASSLTSYSETQYF
>TRBV7-9|.
CASSSGTYEQYF
>TRBV7-2|.
CASSRQGARYGYTF
>TRBV19|.
CASKRDFSSYNEQFF
>TRBV18|.
CASSPRGQEDYGYTF
>TRBV6-1|.
CASRWLQGRLDTIYF
>TRBV5-1|.
CASSFGLSGNTEAFF
>TRBV2|.
CASTNMDRYTEAFF
>TRBV29-1|.
CSVFQGAQEMTTF
>TRBV29-1|.
CSVVAQVNEQFF
>TRBV13|.
CASSSYRGEQYF
>TRBV15|.
CATSRDQRLAYNEQFF
>TRBV19|.
CASSIYTEAFF
>TRBV6-6|.
CASSYLRSQETQYF